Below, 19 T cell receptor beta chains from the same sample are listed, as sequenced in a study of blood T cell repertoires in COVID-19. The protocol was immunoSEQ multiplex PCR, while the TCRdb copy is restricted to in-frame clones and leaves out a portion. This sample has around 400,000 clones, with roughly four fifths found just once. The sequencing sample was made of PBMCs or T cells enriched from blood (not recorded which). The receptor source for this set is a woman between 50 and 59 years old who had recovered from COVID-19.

The CDR3 protein is CASKAGGNTEAFF. In DNA, the CDR3 is TGTGCCAGCAAGGCCGGGGGGAACACTGAAGCTTTCTTT. The V call is TRBV3-1 (or the pseudogene TRBV3-2), the J call TRBJ1-1; TRBD1 might be the D (5 bases). The V end lost 7 bases, the J end lost 1 base, and 10 bases lay between the germline ends. The CDR3 loop spans 13 amino acids. Germline V CDR1 and CDR2: LGHDT, YNNKEL (reference sequence).

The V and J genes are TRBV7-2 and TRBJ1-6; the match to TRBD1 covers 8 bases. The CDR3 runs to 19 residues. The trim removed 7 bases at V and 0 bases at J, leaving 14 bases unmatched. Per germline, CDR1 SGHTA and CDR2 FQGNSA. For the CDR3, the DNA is TGTGCCAGCACCCTGGACAGGGCCGCACCGAGCTCCTATAATTCACCCCTCCACTTT. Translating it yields CASTLDRAAPSSYNSPLHF.

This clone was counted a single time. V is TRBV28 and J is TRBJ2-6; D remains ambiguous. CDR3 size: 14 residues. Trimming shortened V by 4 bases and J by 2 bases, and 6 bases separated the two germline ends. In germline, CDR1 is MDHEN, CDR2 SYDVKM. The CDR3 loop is CASSSYAGANVLTF. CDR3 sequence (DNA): TGTGCCAGCAGTTCGTATGCTGGGGCCAACGTCCTGACTTTC.

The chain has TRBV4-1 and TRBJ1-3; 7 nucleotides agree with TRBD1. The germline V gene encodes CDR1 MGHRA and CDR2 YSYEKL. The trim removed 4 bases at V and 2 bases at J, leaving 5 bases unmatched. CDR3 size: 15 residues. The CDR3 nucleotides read TGCGCCAGCAGCCCAGGACAGGCCGCTGGAAACACCATATATTTT. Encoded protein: CASSPGQAAGNTIYF.

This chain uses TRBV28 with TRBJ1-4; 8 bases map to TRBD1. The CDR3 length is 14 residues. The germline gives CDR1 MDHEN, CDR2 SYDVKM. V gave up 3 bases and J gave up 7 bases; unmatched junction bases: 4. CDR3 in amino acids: CASSLDRVVEKLFF. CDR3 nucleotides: TGTGCCAGCAGTTTGGACAGGGTAGTTGAAAAACTGTTTTTT.

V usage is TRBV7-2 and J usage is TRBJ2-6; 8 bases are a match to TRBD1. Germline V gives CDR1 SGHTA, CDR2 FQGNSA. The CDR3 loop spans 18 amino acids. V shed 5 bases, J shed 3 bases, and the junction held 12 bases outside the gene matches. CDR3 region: CASSRARGRFVGANVLTF. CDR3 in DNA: TGTGCCAGCAGCCGGGCCAGGGGGCGCTTCGTTGGGGCCAACGTCCTGACTTTC.

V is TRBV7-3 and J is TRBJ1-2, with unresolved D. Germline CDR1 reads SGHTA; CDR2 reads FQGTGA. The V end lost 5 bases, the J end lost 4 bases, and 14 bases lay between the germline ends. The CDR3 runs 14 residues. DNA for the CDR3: TGTGCCAGCAGCCCCAATCGACTGACCTATGGCTACACCTTC. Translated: CASSPNRLTYGYTF.

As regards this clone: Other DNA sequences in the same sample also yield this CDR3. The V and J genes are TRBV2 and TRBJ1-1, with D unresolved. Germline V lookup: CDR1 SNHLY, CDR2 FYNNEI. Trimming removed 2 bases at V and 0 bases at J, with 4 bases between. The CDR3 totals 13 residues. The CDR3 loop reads CASSESVNTEAFF. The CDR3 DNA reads TGTGCCAGCAGTGAATCGGTGAACACTGAAGCTTTCTTT. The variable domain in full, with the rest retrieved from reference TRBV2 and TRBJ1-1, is EPEVTQTPSHQVTQMGQEVILRCVPISNHLYFYWYRQILGQKVEFLVSFYNNEISEKSEIFDDQFSVERPDGSNFTLKIRSTKLEDSAMYFCASSESVNTEAFFGQGTRLTVV.

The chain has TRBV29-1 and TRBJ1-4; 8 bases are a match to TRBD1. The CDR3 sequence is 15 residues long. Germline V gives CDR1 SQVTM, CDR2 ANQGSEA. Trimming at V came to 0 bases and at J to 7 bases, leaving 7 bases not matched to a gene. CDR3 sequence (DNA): TGCAGCGTTGAAGAGCCCGACAGGGGAATTGAAAAACTGTTTTTT. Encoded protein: CSVEEPDRGIEKLFF.

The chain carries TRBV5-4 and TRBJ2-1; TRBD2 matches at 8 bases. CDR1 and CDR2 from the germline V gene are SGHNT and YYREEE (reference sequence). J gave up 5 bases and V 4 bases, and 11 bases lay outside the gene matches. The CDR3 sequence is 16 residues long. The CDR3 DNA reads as TGTGCCAGCAGCGCATTCGGACTAGCCCCAAACAATGAGCAGTTCTTC. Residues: CASSAFGLAPNNEQFF. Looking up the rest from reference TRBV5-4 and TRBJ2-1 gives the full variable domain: ETGVTQSPTHLIKTRGQQVTLRCSSQSGHNTVSWYQQALGQGPQFIFQYYREEENGRGNFPPRFSGLQFPNYSSELNVNALELDDSALYLCASSAFGLAPNNEQFFGPGTRLTVL.

CDR3 nucleotides: TGTGCCACCTCGTCCAGCAGGGTGAACACTGAAGCTTTCTTT. Its translation: CATSSSRVNTEAFF. The chain joins TRBV27 to TRBJ1-1, with a tentative D call TRBD1 (5 bases). Deletions cut 10 bases from V and 0 bases from J, with 15 bases between. This CDR3 is 14 amino acids long. CDR1 and CDR2 from the germline V gene are MNHEY and SMNVEV (reference sequence).

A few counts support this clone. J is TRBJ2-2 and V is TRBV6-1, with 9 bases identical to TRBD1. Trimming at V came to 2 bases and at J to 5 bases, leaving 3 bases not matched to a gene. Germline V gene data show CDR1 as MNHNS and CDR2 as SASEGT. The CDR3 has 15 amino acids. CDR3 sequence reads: CASSERDRVTGELFF. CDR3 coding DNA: TGTGCCAGCAGTGAAAGGGACAGGGTAACCGGGGAGCTGTTTTTT.

CDR3 bases: TGCGCCAGCAGCCAAGATTTACAGGGGGCGGGGGAAAAACTGTTTTTT. Translated: CASSQDLQGAGEKLFF. V and J are TRBV4-1 and TRBJ1-4; the match to TRBD1 covers 9 bases. Germline V CDR1 and CDR2: MGHRA, YSYEKL. Unmatched junction bases numbered 7, after V lost 0 bases and J lost 8 bases. This CDR3 spans 16 amino acids.

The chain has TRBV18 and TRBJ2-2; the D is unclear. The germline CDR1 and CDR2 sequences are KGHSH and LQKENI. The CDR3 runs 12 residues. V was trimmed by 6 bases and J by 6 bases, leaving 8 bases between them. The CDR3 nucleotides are TGTGCCAGCTCCCCCTCTGCCGGGGAGCTGTTTTTT. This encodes CASSPSAGELFF.

Here the CDR3 reads CSATRDREAFF. In nucleotides, the CDR3 is TGCAGTGCTACCCGGGACAGGGAAGCTTTCTTT. The chain joins TRBV20-1 to TRBJ1-1; TRBD1 aligns across 8 bases. Germline CDR1 DFQATT, CDR2 SNEGSKA (reference sequence). V shed 4 bases and J 8 bases; nucleotides not matched to a gene: 3. The CDR3 covers 11 residues.

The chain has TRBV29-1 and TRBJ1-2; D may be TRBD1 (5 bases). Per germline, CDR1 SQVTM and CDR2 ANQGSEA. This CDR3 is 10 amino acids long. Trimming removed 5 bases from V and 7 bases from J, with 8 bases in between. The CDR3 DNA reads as TGCAGCGTTTGGGGGGGTGGCTACACCTTC. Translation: CSVWGGGYTF.

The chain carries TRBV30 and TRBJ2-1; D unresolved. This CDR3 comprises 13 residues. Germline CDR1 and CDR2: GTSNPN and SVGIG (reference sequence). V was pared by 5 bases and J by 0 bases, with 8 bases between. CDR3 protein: CAWSPSSYNEQFF. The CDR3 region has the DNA TGTGCCTGGTCCCCGAGCTCCTACAATGAGCAGTTCTTC.

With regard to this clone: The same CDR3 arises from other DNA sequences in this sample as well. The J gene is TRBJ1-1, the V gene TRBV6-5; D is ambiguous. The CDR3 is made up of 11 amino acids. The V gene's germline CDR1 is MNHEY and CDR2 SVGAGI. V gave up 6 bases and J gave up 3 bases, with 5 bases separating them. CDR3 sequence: CASSRDTEAFF. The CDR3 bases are TGTGCCAGCAGCCGTGACACTGAAGCTTTCTTT.

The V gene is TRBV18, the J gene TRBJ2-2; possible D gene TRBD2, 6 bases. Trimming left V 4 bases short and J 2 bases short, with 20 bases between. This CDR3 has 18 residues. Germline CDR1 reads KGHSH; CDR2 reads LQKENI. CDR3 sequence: CASSRAQRVSINTGELFF. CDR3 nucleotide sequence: TGTGCCAGCTCACGCGCCCAGCGGGTCTCTATAAACACCGGGGAGCTGTTTTTT.